In this sample, the clone carrying this T cell receptor beta chain turned up a few times. A primer matching the constant region was used to make TCR beta cDNA from approximately 0.45 ug of total RNA. Slightly modified ARM-PCR, run as three nested multiplex PCR rounds, produced the TCR beta libraries. The study ran its first two PCR rounds for roughly 10 cycles each, using TRBV1-TRBV30 forward primers and a C-beta reverse primer. TCRdb reprocessed the multiplex PCR reads with MiXCR, giving one entry per CDR3 protein. The sample gives around 330,000 distinct CDR3 sequences, 65% of which show up once; roughly 9% is in the top ten. The sample belongs to a study of tumor-infiltrating lymphocytes in primary liver carcinoma. Study background: The study reported T1-T3 N0M0 tumors spanning 4.2 to 10 cm.

V was trimmed by 0 bases and J by 0 bases, leaving 12 bases between them. CDR3 length: 17 residues. The germline gives CDR1 SGHRS, CDR2 YFSETQ. Unsorted whole blood served as the source of blood RNA, and germline DNA was extracted as well. None of the patients had received treatment, and all had chronic HBV infection. The TCR comes from a man aged 35 to 55 with primary liver carcinoma and hepatitis B virus infection. The sample consisted of peripheral blood. V is TRBV5-1 and J is TRBJ1-4; D is ambiguous. Written as DNA, the CDR3 is TGCGCCAGCAGCTTGGTGTCAGCGATTACAACTAATGAAAAACTGTTTTTT. Translating gives CASSLVSAITTNEKLFF.